This T cell receptor (beta chain) stems from a study of cytomegalovirus exposure and HLA in healthy donors. Whole-study results and caveats: An analysis was carried out later, and it reportedly showed fewer N-insertions in an Asian-associated ancestry cluster than the roughly 700-donor mean.

A word on this clone: Its target is unknown.

The PCR employed 60 Vbeta primers together with 13 Jbeta primers. TCRdb's table, derived via immunoSEQ multiplex PCR, lists solely in-frame clones and lacks some. The top ten clones hold under 3% of a sample with about 180,000 clones, around 80% of them seen once. CDR1 and CDR2 (germline): SNHLY, FYNNEI. Trimming removed 8 bases at V and 2 bases at J, with 7 bases between. This CDR3 has 12 residues. The clonotype originates from a woman under 40 in good health and CMV-seropositive. What was sequenced was PBMCs. This chain links TRBV2 with TRBJ2-1, with D perhaps TRBD2 (6 bases). The CDR3 protein is CASRGTYNEQFF. In DNA, the CDR3 is TGTGCCAGCCGCGGGACCTACAATGAGCAGTTCTTC.